Listed here is a single T cell receptor (beta chain). The sample originates from a study of T cell changes during pregnancy in multiple sclerosis. Sequencing used immunoSEQ multiplex PCR; TCRdb keeps in-frame clones, though not all of them. Of about 67,000 clones listed, about 93% are singletons. V was pared by 6 bases and J by 0 bases, with 9 bases between. Germline lookup yields CDR1 MNHNS and CDR2 SASEGT. This CDR3 contains 13 residues. Source: peripheral blood, taken in the first trimester of pregnancy. This chain uses TRBV6-1 with TRBJ2-7; a possible D gene is TRBD2 (5 bases). The TCR comes from a female donor in good health, enrolled as a control in a pregnancy study. The CDR3 DNA sequence: TGTGCCAGCAGGAGAGGGCACTCCTACGAGCAGTACTTC. It is translated as CASRRGHSYEQYF.